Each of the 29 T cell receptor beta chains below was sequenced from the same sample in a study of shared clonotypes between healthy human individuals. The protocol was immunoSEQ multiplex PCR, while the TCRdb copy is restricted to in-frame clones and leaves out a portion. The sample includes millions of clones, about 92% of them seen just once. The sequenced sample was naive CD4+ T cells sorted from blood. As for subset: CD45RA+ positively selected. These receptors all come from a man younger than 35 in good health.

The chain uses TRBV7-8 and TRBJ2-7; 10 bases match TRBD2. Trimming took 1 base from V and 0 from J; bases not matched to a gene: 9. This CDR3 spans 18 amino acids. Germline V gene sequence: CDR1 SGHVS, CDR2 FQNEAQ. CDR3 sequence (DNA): TGTGCCAGCAGCTTAGAGGTTAGCGGGGGGCGAAGCTCCTACGAGCAGTACTTC. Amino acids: CASSLEVSGGRSSYEQYF.

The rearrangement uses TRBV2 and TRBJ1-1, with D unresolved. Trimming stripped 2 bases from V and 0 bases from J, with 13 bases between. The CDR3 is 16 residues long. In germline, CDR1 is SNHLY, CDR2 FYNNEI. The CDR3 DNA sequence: TGTGCCAGCAGTGAATGGGCAGTCAATTTGAACACTGAAGCTTTCTTT. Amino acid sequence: CASSEWAVNLNTEAFF.

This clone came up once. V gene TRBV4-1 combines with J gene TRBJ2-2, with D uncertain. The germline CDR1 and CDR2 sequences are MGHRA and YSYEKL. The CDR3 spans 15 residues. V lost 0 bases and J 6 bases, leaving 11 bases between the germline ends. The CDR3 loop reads CASSQDLGLAGELFF. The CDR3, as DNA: TGCGCCAGCAGCCAAGATTTGGGGTTGGCCGGGGAGCTGTTTTTT.

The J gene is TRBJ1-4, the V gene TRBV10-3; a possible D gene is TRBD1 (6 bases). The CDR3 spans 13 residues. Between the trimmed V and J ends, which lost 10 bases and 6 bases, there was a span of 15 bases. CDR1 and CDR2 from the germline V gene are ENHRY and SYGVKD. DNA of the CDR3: TGTGCCACGCGGGACACAGGGTATGAAAAACTGTTTTTT. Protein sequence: CATRDTGYEKLFF.

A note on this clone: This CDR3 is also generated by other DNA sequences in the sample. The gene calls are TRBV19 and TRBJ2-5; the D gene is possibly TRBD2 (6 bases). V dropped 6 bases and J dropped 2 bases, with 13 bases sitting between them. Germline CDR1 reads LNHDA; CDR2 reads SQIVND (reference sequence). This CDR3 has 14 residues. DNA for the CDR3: TGTGCCAGTAGGCCCGGGACTTCGCAAGAGACCCAGTACTTC. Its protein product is CASRPGTSQETQYF. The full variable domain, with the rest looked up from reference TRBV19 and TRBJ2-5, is DGGITQSPKYLFRKEGQNVTLSCEQNLNHDAMYWYRQDPGQGLRLIYYSQIVNDFQKGDIAEGYSVSREKKESFPLTVTSAQKNPTAFYLCASRPGTSQETQYFGPGTRLLVL.

CDR3 coding DNA: TGTGCCAGCTCACCAGCTGCGACTAGCGGGAGTGTTGAGCAGTACTTC. This encodes CASSPAATSGSVEQYF. V is TRBV18 and J is TRBJ2-7; the match to TRBD2 covers 12 bases. V gave up 2 bases and J gave up 7 bases; unmatched junction bases: 9. CDR1 and CDR2 from the germline V gene are KGHSH and LQKENI. This CDR3 spans 16 amino acids.

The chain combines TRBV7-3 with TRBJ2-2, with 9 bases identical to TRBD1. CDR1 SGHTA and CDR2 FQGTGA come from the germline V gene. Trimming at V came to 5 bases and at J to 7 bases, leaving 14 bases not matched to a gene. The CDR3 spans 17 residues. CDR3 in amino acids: CASSVATGGASNGELFF. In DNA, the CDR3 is TGTGCCAGCAGCGTAGCCACAGGGGGCGCGAGTAACGGGGAGCTGTTTTTT.

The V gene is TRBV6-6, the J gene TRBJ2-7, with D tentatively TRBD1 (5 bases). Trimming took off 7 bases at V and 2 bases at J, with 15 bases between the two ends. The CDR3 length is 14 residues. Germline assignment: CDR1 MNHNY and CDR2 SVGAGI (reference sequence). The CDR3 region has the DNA TGTGCCAGCACTCCACCAGGGTCCCCCTACGAGCAGTACTTC. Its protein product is CASTPPGSPYEQYF.

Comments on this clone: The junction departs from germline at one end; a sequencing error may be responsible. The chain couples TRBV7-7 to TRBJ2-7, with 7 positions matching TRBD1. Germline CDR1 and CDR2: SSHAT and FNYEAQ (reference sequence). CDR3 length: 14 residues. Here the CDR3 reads CASSSSPTGNEQYF. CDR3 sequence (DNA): TGTGCTAGCAGCTCGAGCCCGACAGGGAACGAGCAGTACTTC.

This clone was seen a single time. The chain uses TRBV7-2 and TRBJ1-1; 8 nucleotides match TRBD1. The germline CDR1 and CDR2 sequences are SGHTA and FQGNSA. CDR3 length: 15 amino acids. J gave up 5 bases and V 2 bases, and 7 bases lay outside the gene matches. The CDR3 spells CASSLNQGALTEAFF. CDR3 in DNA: TGTGCCAGCAGCTTAAACCAGGGGGCATTAACTGAAGCTTTCTTT.

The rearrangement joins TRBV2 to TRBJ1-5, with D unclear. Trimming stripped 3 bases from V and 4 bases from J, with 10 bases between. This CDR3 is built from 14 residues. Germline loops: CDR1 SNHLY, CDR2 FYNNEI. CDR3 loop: CASSDYSGNQPQHF. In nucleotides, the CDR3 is TGTGCCAGCAGTGATTACAGTGGGAATCAGCCCCAGCATTTT.

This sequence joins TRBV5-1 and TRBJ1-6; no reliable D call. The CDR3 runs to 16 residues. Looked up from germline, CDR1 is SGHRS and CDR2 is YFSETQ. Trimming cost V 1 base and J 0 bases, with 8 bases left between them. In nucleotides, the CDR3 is TGCGCCAGCAGCTTGCTCACGGCCTCCTATAATTCACCCCTCCACTTT. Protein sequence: CASSLLTASYNSPLHF. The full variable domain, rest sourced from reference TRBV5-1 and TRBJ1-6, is KAGVTQTPRYLIKTRGQQVTLSCSPISGHRSVSWYQQTPGQGLQFLFEYFSETQRNKGNFPGRFSGRQFSNSRSEMNVSTLELGDSALYLCASSLLTASYNSPLHFGNGTRLTVT.

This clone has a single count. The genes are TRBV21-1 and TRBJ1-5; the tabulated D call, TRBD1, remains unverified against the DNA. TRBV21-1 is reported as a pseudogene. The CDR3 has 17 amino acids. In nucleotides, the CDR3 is TGTGCCAGCAGCAAATGCCTGGACAGGGACCCCAATCAGCCCCAGCATTTT. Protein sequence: CASSKCLDRDPNQPQHF.

This CDR3 reads CASSGTYEQFF. In DNA form, the CDR3 reads TGTGCCAGCAGTGGGACATACGAGCAGTTCTTC. The V call is TRBV2, the J call TRBJ2-1; D possibly corresponds to TRBD1 (5 bases). Germline CDR1 and CDR2: SNHLY and FYNNEI. The V and J ends lost 4 bases and 10 bases respectively, with 8 bases between them. The CDR3 spans 11 residues. The whole variable domain, filled in from reference TRBV2 and TRBJ2-1, reads EPEVTQTPSHQVTQMGQEVILRCVPISNHLYFYWYRQILGQKVEFLVSFYNNEISEKSEIFDDQFSVERPDGSNFTLKIRSTKLEDSAMYFCASSGTYEQFFGPGTRLTVL.

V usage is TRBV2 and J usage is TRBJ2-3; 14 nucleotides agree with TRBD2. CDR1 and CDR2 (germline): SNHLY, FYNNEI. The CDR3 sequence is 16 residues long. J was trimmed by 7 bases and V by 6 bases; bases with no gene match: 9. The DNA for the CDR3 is TGTGCCAGCAGACCTTTGGGACTAGCGGGGGACCATACGCAGTATTTT. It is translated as CASRPLGLAGDHTQYF.

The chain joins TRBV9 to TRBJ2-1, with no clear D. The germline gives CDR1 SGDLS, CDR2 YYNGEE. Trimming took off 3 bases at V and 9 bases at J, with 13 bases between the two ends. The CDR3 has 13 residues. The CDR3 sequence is CASSARVVGEQFF. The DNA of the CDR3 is TGTGCCAGCAGCGCTCGAGTGGTGGGTGAGCAGTTCTTC.

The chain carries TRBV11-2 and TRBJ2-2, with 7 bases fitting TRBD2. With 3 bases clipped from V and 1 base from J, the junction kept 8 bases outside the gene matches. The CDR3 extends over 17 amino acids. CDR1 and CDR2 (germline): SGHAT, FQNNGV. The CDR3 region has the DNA TGTGCCAGCAGCTTGCGACTAGCAGCTGAGAACACCGGGGAGCTGTTTTTT. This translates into CASSLRLAAENTGELFF.

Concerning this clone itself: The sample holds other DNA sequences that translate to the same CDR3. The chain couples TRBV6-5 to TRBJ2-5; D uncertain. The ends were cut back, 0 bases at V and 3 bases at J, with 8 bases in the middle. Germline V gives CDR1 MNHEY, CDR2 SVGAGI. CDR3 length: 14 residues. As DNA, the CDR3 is TGTGCCAGCAGTTACTCGACTGGGAAAGAGACCCAGTACTTC. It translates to CASSYSTGKETQYF.

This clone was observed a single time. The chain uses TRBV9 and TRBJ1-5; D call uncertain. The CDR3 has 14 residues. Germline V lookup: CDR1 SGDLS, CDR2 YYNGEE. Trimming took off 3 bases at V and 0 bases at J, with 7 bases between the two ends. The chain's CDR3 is CASSAGVSNQPQHF. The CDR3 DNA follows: TGTGCCAGCAGCGCCGGGGTTAGCAATCAGCCCCAGCATTTT.

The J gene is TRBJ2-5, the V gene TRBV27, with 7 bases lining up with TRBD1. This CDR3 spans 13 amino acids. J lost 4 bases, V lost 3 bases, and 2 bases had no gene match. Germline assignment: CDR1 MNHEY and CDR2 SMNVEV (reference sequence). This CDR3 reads CASSFRDRETQYF. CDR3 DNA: TGTGCCAGCAGTTTCCGGGACAGAGAGACCCAGTACTTC.

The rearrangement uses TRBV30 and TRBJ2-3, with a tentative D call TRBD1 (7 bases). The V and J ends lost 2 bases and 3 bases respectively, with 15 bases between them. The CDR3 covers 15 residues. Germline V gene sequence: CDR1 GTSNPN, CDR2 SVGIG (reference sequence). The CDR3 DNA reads TGTGCCTGGAGTCCGGGCGGGACAGCTACAGATACGCAGTATTTT. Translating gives CAWSPGGTATDTQYF.

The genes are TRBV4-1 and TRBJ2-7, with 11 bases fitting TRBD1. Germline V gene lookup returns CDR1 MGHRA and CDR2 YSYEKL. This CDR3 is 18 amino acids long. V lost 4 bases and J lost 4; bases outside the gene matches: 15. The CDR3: CASSLGTGGPGLLYEQYF. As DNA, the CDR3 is TGCGCCAGCAGCCTCGGGACAGGGGGACCCGGATTACTGTACGAGCAGTACTTC.

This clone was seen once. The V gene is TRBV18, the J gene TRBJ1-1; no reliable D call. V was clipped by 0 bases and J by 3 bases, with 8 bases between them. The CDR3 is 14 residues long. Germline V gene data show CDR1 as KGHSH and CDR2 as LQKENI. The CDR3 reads CASSPPRSYTEAFF. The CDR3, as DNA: TGTGCCAGCTCACCACCCCGCTCGTACACTGAAGCTTTCTTT.

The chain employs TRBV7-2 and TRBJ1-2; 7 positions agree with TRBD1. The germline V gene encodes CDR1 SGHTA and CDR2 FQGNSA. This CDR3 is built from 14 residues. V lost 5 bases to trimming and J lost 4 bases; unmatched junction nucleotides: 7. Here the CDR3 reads CASSEQTGLYGYTF. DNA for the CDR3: TGTGCCAGCAGCGAGCAGACAGGGCTCTATGGCTACACCTTC.

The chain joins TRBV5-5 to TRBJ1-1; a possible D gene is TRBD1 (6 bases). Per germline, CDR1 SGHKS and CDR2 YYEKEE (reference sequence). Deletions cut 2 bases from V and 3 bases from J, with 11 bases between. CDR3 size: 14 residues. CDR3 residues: CASSLDRLDTEAFF. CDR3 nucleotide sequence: TGTGCCAGCAGCTTAGACAGGCTGGACACTGAAGCTTTCTTT.

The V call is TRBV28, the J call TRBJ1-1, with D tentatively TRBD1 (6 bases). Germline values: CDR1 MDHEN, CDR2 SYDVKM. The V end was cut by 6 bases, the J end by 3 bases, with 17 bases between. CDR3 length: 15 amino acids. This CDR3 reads CASRESRGVDTEAFF. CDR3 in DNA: TGTGCCAGCAGGGAATCGAGGGGGGTGGACACTGAAGCTTTCTTT.

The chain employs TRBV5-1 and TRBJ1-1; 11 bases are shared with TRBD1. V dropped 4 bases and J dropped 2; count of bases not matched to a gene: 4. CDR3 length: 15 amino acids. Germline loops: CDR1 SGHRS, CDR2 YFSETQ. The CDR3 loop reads CASSMRTGGNTEAFF. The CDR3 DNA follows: TGCGCCAGCAGCATGAGGACAGGGGGCAACACTGAAGCTTTCTTT.

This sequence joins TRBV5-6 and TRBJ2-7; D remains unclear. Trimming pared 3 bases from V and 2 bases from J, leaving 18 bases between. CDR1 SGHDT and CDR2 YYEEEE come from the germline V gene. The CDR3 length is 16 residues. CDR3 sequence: CASSSLTATITYEQYF. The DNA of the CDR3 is TGTGCCAGCAGCTCACTCACAGCCACTATCACCTACGAGCAGTACTTC.

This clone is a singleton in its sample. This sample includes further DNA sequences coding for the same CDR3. CDR3 sequence: CASSYSAGAGADTQYF. The CDR3 coding sequence is TGTGCCAGCAGTTACTCAGCGGGAGCGGGCGCAGATACGCAGTATTTT. This chain joins TRBV6-5 and TRBJ2-3; TRBD2 matches 8 bases. Trimming cost V 0 bases and J 4 bases; bases outside gene matches: 6. The CDR3 is 16 residues long. Germline-derived CDR1 and CDR2 are MNHEY and SVGAGI.